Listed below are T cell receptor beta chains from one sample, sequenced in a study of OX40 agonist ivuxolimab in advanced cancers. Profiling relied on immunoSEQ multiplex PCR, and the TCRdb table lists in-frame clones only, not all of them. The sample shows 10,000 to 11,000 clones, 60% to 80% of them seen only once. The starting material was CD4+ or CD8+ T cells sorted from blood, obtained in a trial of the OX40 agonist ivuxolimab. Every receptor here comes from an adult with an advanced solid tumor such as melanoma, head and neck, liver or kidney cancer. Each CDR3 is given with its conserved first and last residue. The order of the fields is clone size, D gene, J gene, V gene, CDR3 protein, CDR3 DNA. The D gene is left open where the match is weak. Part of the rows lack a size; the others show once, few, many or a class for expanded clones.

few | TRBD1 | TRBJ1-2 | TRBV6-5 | CASSYSYRQGLTGYTF | TGTGCCAGCAGTTACTCTTATCGACAGGGACTAACTGGCTACACCTTC
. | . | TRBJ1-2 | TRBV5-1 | CASSPGDSGYSYGYTF | TGCGCCAGCAGCCCCGGAGATAGTGGCTATAGCTATGGCTACACCTTC
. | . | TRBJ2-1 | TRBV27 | CASSPGTNEQFF | TGTGCCAGCTCCCCAGGGACTAATGAGCAGTTCTTC
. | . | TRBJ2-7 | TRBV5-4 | CASSSMGTNYEQYF | TGTGCCAGCAGCTCCATGGGGACGAACTACGAGCAGTACTTC
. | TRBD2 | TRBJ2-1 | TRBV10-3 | CAIMTGGLYNEQFF | TGTGCCATCATGACGGGAGGTCTTTACAATGAGCAGTTCTTC
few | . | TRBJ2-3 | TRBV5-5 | CASSSKGLTDTQYF | TGTGCCAGCAGCTCAAAGGGTTTGACAGATACGCAGTATTTT
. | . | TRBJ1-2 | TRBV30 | CAWSVGRIVYGYTF | TGTGCCTGGAGTGTTGGGCGGATTGTCTATGGCTACACCTTC
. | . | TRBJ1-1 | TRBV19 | CASTAGPMNTEAFF | TGTGCCAGTACTGCAGGGCCCATGAACACTGAAGCTTTCTTT
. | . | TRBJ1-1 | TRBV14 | CASSQGPPGNTEAFF | TGTGCCAGCAGCCAAGGCCCCCCTGGGAACACTGAAGCTTTCTTT
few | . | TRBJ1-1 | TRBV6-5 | CASSYPNRETEAFF | TGTGCCAGCAGTTACCCAAACAGGGAAACTGAAGCTTTCTTT
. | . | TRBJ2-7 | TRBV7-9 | CASSQGGSYEQYF | TGTGCCAGCAGCCAGGGGGGGAGCTACGAGCAGTACTTC
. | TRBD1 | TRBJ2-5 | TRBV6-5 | CASTVGQFQETQYF | TGCGCCAGCACCGTGGGACAGTTCCAAGAGACCCAGTACTTC
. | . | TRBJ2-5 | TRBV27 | CASSSRTAQKETQYF | TGTGCCAGCAGCTCCCGGACAGCCCAGAAGGAGACCCAGTACTTC
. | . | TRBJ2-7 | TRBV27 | CASSLNPPGGGYEQYF | TGTGCCAGCAGTCTCAACCCCCCGGGTGGGGGTTACGAGCAGTACTTC
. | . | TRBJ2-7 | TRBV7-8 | CASSQTGANYEQYF | TGTGCCAGCAGCCAGACCGGGGCAAACTACGAGCAGTACTTC
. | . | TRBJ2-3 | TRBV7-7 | CASSLGTGTDTQYF | TGTGCTAGCAGCTTAGGGACCGGCACAGATACGCAGTATTTT
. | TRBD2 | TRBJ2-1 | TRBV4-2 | CASTRTSGQNNEQFF | TGTGCCAGCACTAGGACTAGCGGGCAAAACAATGAGCAGTTCTTC
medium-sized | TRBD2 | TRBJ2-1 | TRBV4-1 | CASSQAWTSGSNEQFF | TGCGCCAGCAGCCAGGCATGGACTAGCGGGAGTAATGAGCAGTTCTTC
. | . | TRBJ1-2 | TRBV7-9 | CASWVGGFGYTF | TGTGCCAGCTGGGTAGGGGGTTTCGGCTACACCTTC
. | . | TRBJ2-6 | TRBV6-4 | CASSQTGNSGANVLTF | TGTGCCAGCAGCCAAACAGGGAACTCTGGGGCCAACGTCCTGACTTTC
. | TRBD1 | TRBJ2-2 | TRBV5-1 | CASSLRGQGNVGELFF | TGCGCCAGCAGCTTGAGGGGGCAGGGAAACGTCGGGGAGCTGTTTTTT
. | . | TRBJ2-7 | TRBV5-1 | CASSWGLTGGDYEQYF | TGCGCCAGCAGCTGGGGACTAACGGGGGGCGACTACGAGCAGTACTTC
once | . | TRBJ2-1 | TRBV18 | CASSPPGGPIHEQFF | TGTGCCAGCTCACCACCGGGCGGCCCCATCCATGAGCAGTTCTTC
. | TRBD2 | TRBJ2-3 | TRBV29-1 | CSGSRLAGAPDTQYF | TGCAGCGGTAGTAGACTAGCGGGAGCCCCAGATACGCAGTATTTT
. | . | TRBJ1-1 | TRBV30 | CAWTVRRRDQAFF | TGTGCCTGGACAGTGCGGAGGAGGGATCAAGCTTTCTTT
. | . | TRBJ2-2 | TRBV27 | CASSLEGELFF | TGTGCCAGCAGTTTAGAGGGGGAGCTGTTTTTT
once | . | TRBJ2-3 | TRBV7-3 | CASGTSQGGTQYF | TGTGCCAGCGGGACCTCACAGGGGGGGACGCAGTATTTT
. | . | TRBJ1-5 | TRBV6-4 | CASSPSWGSNQPQHF | TGTGCCAGCAGTCCGTCTTGGGGGAGCAATCAGCCCCAGCATTTT
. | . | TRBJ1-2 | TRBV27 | CASSLGENYGYTF | TGTGCCAGCAGTTTGGGGGAGAACTATGGCTACACCTTC
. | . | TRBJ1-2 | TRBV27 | CASSLQSWGAYGYTF | TGTGCCAGCAGTTTACAGTCGTGGGGGGCATATGGCTACACCTTC
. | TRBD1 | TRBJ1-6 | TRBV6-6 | CASSPGQGGNSPLHF | TGTGCCAGCAGCCCAGGACAGGGTGGCAATTCACCCCTCCACTTT
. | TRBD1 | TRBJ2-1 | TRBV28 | CASRLSQGASYNEQFF | TGTGCCAGCAGATTATCACAGGGGGCAAGCTACAATGAGCAGTTCTTC
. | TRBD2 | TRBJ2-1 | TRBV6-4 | CASSYPYGGARNEQFF | TGTGCCAGCAGTTACCCCTACGGGGGGGCCCGGAATGAGCAGTTCTTC
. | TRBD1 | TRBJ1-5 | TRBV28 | CASSLPEGQGYQPQHF | TGTGCCAGCAGTTTACCAGAGGGACAGGGATATCAGCCCCAGCATTTT
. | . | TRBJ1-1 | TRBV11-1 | CASSLGGPNTEAFF | TGTGCCAGCAGCTTGGGGGGCCCGAACACTGAAGCTTTCTTT
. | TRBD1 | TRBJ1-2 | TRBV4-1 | CASSQTGTGGLAGYGYTF | TGCGCCAGCAGCCAGACCGGGACAGGGGGGCTTGCGGGTTATGGCTACACCTTC
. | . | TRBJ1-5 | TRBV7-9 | CASSPTESNQPQHF | TGTGCCAGCAGCCCGACAGAAAGCAATCAGCCCCAGCATTTT
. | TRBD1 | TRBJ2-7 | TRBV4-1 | CASSQVTGGPYEQYF | TGCGCCAGCAGCCAAGTCACAGGGGGCCCCTACGAGCAGTACTTC
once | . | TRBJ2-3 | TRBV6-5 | CASSYRDTQYF | TGTGCCAGCAGTTATAGGGATACGCAGTATTTT
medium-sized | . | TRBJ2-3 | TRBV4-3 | CASRRGLAGTDTQYF | TGCGCCAGCAGGAGGGGGCTAGCGGGCACAGATACGCAGTATTTT
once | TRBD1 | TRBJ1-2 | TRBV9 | CASSVAQGAGFYGYTF | TGTGCCAGCAGCGTAGCCCAGGGGGCCGGATTTTATGGCTACACCTTC
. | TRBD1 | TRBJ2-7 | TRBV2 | CASSYSRTGIDYEQYF | TGTGCCAGCAGTTACTCCCGGACAGGGATTGACTACGAGCAGTACTTC
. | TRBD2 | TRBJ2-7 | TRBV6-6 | CASSPFDSGSSYEQYF | TGTGCCAGCAGTCCCTTTGATAGCGGGAGCTCCTACGAGCAGTACTTC
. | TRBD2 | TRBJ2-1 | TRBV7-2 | CASSLVPSEGGSYNEQFF | TGTGCCAGCAGCTTAGTCCCGAGCGAGGGAGGGTCCTACAATGAGCAGTTCTTC
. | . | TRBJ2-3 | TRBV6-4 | CASSDGGATDTQYF | TGTGCCAGCAGTGACGGGGGGGCCACAGATACGCAGTATTTT
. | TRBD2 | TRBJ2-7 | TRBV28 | CASSFLGLAGGNSYEQYF | TGTGCCAGCAGTTTTCTCGGACTAGCGGGGGGAAACTCCTACGAGCAGTACTTC
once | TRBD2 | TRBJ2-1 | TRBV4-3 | CASSQGSLAGSSYNEQFF | TGCGCCAGCAGCCAAGGTAGCCTAGCGGGCAGCTCCTACAATGAGCAGTTCTTC
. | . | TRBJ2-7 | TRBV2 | CAATSGPTITYEQYF | TGTGCCGCAACGAGCGGGCCCACCATCACCTACGAGCAGTACTTC
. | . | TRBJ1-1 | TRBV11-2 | CASSSSQTEKDTEAFF | TGTGCCAGCAGCTCTAGTCAGACAGAAAAGGACACTGAAGCTTTCTTT
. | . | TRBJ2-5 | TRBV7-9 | CASSASPGFEETQYF | TGTGCCAGCAGCGCGTCACCCGGGTTTGAGGAGACCCAGTACTTC